This T cell receptor beta chain was recovered during a study of vaccination and CD4 T cells after COVID-19. Study overall: The authors exposed cells to overlapping spike peptides derived from SARS-CoV-2, HCoV-NL63, HCoV-OC43 and HCoV-229E.

In the case of this clonotype: Antigen unknown.

Regarding treatment: roughly ten-day PBMC culture with coronavirus spike peptide pools or control peptides (ViraFEST assay). It was before the COVID-19 pandemic (2011-2018) that the unexposed donor's CD4+ T cells were collected. Sequenced with the Oncomine TCR Beta short-read assay was DNA taken from cultured CD4+ T cells. Once CD4+ T cells had been cultured, genomic DNA was extracted from them. MiXCR was run by TCRdb on the PCR reads, yielding one entry per CDR3 protein. The sample lists approximately 11,000 distinct CDR3 sequences, 30% to 40% occurring once. The CDR3 length is 12 residues. The germline V gene encodes CDR1 MNHNS and CDR2 SASEGT. Trimming shortened V by 8 bases and J by 2 bases, and 7 bases separated the two germline ends.

Specimen: CD4+ T cells from blood, cultured in vitro. The origin of this receptor is a human donor in good health. This chain joins TRBV6-1 and TRBJ2-1, with D possibly matching TRBD1 (5 bases). The chain's CDR3 is CASQGTYNEQFF. The CDR3 bases are TGTGCCAGCCAGGGTACCTACAATGAGCAGTTCTTC.